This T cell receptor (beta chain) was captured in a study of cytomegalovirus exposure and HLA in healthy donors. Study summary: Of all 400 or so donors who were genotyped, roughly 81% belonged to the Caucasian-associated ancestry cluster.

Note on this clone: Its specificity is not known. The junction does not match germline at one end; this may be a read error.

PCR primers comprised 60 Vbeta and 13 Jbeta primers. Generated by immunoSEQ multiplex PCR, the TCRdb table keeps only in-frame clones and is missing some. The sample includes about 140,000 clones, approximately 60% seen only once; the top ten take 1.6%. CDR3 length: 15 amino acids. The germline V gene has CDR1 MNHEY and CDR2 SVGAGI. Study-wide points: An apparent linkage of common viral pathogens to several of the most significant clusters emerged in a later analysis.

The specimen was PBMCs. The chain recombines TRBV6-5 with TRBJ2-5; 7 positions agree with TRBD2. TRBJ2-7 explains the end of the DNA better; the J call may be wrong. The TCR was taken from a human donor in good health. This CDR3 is CASRYSAGNSYEQYF. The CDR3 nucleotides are TGTGCCAGCAGGTACTCAGCGGGGAACTCCTACGAGCAGTACTTC.